This TCR beta chain was captured by sequencing in a study of T-cell reconstitution after alpha-beta-depleted transplantation in children listed by TCRdb under 2016. In terms of the full investigation: T-cell immune reconstitution after TCRalphabeta/CD19-depleted allogeneic hematopoietic cell transplantation in children was quantitatively tracked in the study by means of TCR repertoire profiling.

What the treatment or condition label conveys for this sample: allogeneic hematopoietic cell transplantation with graft depleted of TCRalphabeta T cells and CD19 B cells. The children who served as transplant recipients had been given grafts of TCRalphabeta/CD19-depleted allogeneic hematopoietic cells. The investigation overall reported the following: Over the following months the frequencies of hyperexpanded clones went down, and after one year T-cell counts and TCRbeta diversity were mostly credited to newly produced T cells. In some patients, the high TCRbeta diversity seen at day 60 was put down to recipient T cells and intrathymic progenitors that had survived conditioning. Apparently early alphabetaT-cell count recovery about two months after transplant reportedly relied on only several hundred rapidly expanded clones derived from non-depleted graft cells.

This clonotype was seen ten or more times. Its binding antigen is unknown. No quality values exist for individual bases; no much larger clone is one base distant. Receptor libraries were prepared by PCR. TCRdb records Illumina HiSeq 2500 as the sequencer. TCR libraries were prepared with molecular barcoding, using unique molecular identifiers to normalize TCRbeta repertoire quantification. The public reads were run again by TCRdb, first through fastp at Q25 and then through MiXCR, and only productive beta chains were kept. Rows matching on CDR3 protein sequence are summarized as one entry with the most common DNA and genes. The sample yields hundreds of thousands of distinct CDR3 sequences; around 12% were counted once. Of the sample, 0.79% falls within the top ten clones. The sequencing here drew on PBMCs, taken before TCRalphabeta/CD19-depleted stem cell transplant. This clonotype was obtained from a girl aged 2-10 years with congenital amegakaryocytic thrombocytopenia, due to receive a stem cell transplant.

CDR3 reads: CASTKQGSYEQYF. The nucleotide sequence reads as follows: TGTGCCAGCACCAAACAGGGCTCCTACGAGCAGTACTTC. The chain uses TRBV12-3 or TRBV12-4 and TRBJ2-7; a weak D assignment points to TRBD1 (6 bases agree). Its CDR3 holds 13 amino acids, cysteine through phenylalanine. Only the CDR3 DNA is retained, 39 bases long and in frame from the first base. V drops 7 bases and J drops 0 bases, leaving 10 bases in between.